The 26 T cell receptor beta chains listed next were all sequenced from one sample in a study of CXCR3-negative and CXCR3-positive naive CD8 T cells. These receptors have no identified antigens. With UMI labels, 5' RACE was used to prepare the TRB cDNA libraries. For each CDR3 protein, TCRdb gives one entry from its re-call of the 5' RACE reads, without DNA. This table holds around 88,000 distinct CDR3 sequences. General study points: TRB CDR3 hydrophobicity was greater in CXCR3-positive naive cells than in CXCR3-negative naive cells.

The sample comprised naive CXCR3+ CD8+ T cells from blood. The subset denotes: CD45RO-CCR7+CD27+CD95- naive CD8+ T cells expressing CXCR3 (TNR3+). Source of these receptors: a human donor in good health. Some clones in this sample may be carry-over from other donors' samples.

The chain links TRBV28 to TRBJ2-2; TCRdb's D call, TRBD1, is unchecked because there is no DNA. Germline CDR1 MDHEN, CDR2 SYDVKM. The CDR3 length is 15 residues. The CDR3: CASSLRGAGTGELFF.

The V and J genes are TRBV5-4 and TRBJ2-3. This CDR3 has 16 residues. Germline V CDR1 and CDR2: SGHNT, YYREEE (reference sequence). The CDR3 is CASSVGLAVSTDTQYF.

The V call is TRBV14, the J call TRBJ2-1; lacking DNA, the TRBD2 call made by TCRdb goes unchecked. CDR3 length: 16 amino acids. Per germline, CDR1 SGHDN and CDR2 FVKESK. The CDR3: CASSQPPLAPYNEQFF.

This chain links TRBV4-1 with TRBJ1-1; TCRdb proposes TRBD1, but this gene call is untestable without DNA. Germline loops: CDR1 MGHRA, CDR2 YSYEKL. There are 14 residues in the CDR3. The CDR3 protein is CASSPGQGIAEAFF.

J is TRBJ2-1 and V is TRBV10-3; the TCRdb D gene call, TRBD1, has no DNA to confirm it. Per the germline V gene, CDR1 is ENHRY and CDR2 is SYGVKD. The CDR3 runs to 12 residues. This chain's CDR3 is CAISTTRDEQFF.

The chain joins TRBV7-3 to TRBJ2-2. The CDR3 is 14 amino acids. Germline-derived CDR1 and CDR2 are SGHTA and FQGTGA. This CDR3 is CASSPGSVTGELFF.

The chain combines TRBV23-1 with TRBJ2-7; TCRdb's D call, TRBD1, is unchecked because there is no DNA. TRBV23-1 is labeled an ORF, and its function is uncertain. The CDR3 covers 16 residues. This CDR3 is CASSQSPGGDTYEQYF.

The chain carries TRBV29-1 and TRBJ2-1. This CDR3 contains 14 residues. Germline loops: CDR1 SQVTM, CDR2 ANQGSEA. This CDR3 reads CSVEGLSSYNEQFF.

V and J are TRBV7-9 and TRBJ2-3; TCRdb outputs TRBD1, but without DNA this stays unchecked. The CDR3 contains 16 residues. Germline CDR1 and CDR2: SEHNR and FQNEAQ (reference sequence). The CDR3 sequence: CASSPPYRDTTDTQYF.

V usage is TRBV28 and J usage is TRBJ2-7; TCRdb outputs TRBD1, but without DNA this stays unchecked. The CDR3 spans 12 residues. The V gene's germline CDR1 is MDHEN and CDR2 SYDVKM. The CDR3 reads CATSDRAHEQYF.

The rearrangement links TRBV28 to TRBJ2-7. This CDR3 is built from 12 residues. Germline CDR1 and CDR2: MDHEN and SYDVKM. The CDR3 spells CASSLNIYEQYF.

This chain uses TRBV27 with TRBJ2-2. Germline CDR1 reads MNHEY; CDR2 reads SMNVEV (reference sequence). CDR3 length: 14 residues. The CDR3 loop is CASSPSVSTGELFF.

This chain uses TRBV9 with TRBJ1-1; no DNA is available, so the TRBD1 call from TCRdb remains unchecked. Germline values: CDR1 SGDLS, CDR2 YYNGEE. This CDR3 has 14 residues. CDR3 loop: CASSVVGQNTEAFF.

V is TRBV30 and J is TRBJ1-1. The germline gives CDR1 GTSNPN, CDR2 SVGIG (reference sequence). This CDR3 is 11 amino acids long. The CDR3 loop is CAWSLTTEAFF.

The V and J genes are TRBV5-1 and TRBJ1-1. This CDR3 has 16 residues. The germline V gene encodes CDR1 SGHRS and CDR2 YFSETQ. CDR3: CASSFGRDYMNTEAFF.

The CDR3 here is CATGDMGEQYF. The gene calls are TRBV24-1 and TRBJ2-7. Germline values: CDR1 KGHDR, CDR2 SFDVKD. This CDR3 is 11 amino acids long.

The CDR3 here is CSARDGVTAGVYETQYF. This chain links TRBV20-1 with TRBJ2-5; TCRdb outputs TRBD2, but without DNA this stays unchecked. This CDR3 contains 17 residues. Germline V gives CDR1 DFQATT, CDR2 SNEGSKA (reference sequence).

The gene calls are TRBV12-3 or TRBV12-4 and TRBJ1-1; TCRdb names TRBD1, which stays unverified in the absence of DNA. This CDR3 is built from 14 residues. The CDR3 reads CASSLGQGGTEAFF.

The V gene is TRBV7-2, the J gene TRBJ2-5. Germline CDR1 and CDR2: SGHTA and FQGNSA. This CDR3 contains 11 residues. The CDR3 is CASSRWETQYF.

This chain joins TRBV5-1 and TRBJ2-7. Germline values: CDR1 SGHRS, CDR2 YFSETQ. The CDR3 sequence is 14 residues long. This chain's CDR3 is CASSLEGFSYEQYF.

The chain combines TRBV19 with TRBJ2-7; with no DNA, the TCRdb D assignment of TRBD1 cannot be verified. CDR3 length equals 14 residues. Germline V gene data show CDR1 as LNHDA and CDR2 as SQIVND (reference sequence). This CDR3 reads CASAPGVGSYEQYF.

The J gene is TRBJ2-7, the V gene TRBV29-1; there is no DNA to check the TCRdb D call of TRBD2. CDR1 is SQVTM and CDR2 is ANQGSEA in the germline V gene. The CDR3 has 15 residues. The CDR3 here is CSVHLAGAPPNEQYF.

The CDR3 protein is CASSWGQGAFGYTF. This sequence joins TRBV27 and TRBJ1-2; checking the TCRdb D call of TRBD1 is not possible without DNA. Looked up from germline, CDR1 is MNHEY and CDR2 is SMNVEV (reference sequence). This CDR3 has 14 residues.

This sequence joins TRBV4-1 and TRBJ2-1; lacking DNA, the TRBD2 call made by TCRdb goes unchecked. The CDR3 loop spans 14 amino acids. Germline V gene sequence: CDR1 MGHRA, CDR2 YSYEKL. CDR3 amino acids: CASSHDRTSGEQFF.

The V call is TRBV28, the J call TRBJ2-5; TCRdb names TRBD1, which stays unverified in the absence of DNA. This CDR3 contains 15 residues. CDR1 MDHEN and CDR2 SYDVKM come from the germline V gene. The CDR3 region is CASSLLEGAQETQYF. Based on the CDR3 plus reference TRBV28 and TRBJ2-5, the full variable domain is DVKVTQSSRYLVKRTGEKVFLECVQDMDHENMFWYRQDPGLGLRLIYFSYDVKMKEKGDIPEGYSVSREKKERFSLILESASTNQTSMYLCASSLLEGAQETQYFGPGTRLLVL.

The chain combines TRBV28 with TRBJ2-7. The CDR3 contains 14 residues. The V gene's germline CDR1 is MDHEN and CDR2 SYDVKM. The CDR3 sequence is CASSLGGVTYEQYF.